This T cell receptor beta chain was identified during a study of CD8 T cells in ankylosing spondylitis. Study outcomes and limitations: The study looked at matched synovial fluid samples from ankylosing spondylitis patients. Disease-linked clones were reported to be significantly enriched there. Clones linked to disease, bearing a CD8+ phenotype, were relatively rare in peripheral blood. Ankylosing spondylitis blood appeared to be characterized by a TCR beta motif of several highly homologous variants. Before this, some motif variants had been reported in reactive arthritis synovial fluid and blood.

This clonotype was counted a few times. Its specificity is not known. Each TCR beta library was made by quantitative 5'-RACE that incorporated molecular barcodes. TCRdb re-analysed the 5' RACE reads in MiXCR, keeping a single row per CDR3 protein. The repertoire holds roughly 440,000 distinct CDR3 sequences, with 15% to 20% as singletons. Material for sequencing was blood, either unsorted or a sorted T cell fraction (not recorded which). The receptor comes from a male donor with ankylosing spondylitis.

The CDR3 loop reads CASSPYGGNTEAFF. DNA of the CDR3: TGTGCCAGCAGCCCCTATGGGGGGAACACTGAAGCTTTCTTT. The V and J genes are TRBV7-2 and TRBJ1-1; possible D gene TRBD1, 5 bases. Deletions cut 5 bases from V and 1 base from J, with 11 bases between. Per germline, CDR1 SGHTA and CDR2 FQGNSA. This CDR3 has 14 residues.